The present TCR beta chain was sequenced within a study of immune heterogeneity within non-small cell lung tumors. A single count supports this clonotype. One base away lies a much larger clone, so this may be a sequencing read error. Bulk tumor gDNA, about 630 ng per sample, served as the TCR template. Surgeons took several biopsies per primary tumor, spaced far apart, during surgery. Those enrolled were patients newly diagnosed with untreated non-small cell lung cancer and undergoing curative surgery. Curative-intent surgery was being performed on the donors, who were patients newly diagnosed with non-small cell lung cancer. Amplification of the TCR beta CDR3 was achieved through multiplex PCR with 32 V and 13 J primers. Each CDR3 protein is one row after TCRdb ran MiXCR on the multiplex PCR reads. The sample lists roughly 8,900 distinct CDR3 sequences; 30% to 35% were seen once. The specimen was lung tumor tissue. The sequence was collected from a man in his 60s with non-small cell lung cancer.

CDR3 nucleotides: TGCGTCAGCAGCTTGGGGGGTGTTAAAGAGACCCAGTACTTC. Its protein is CVSSLGGVKETQYF. The chain couples TRBV5-1 to TRBJ2-5; possibly TRBD2 for D (6 bases). Germline V gene data show CDR1 as SGHRS and CDR2 as YFSETQ. The CDR3 spans 14 residues. The whole variable domain, remainder taken from reference TRBV5-1 and TRBJ2-5, is KAGVTQTPRYLIKTRGQQVTLSCSPISGHRSVSWYQQTPGQGLQFLFEYFSETQRNKGNFPGRFSGRQFSNSRSEMNVSTLELGDSALYLCVSSLGGVKETQYFGPGTRLLVL.